The 11 T cell receptor beta chains presented below share a single source sample, sequenced in a study of blood T cell repertoires in COVID-19. Sequencing was performed with immunoSEQ multiplex PCR; in TCRdb, only in-frame clones are kept and a portion is missing. The data contain 150,000 to 200,000 clones, around four fifths of them singletons. Material: PBMCs or T cells enriched from blood (not recorded which). The receptors were sampled from a man aged 70-80 years who had been exposed to COVID-19.

V gene TRBV3-1 (or the pseudogene TRBV3-2) combines with J gene TRBJ2-7; D gene unclear. The V end lost 5 bases, the J end lost 5 bases, and 7 bases lay between the germline ends. The CDR3 totals 11 residues. The germline V gene encodes CDR1 LGHDT and CDR2 YNNKEL (reference sequence). CDR3 region: CASSSVNEQYF. CDR3 bases: TGTGCCAGCAGCTCGGTCAACGAGCAGTACTTC.

This clone was found once. The J gene is TRBJ2-2, the V gene TRBV4-3; 8 bases fit TRBD1. The CDR3 length is 19 residues. With 0 bases clipped from V and 1 base from J, the junction kept 10 bases outside the gene matches. The germline V gene has CDR1 LGHNA and CDR2 YSLEER. The CDR3 protein is CASSQDFPYGTGNTGELFF. The CDR3 DNA follows: TGCGCCAGCAGCCAAGATTTTCCTTACGGGACAGGGAACACCGGGGAGCTGTTTTTT.

This chain connects TRBV28 to TRBJ1-2; D is ambiguous. Trimming took off 5 bases at V and 4 bases at J, with 14 bases between the two ends. The CDR3 is 14 residues long. Germline CDR1 is MDHEN and CDR2 is SYDVKM. CDR3 region: CASSPPGVPYGYTF. CDR3 sequence (DNA): TGTGCCAGCAGTCCTCCCGGGGTCCCCTATGGCTACACCTTC.

This clone was seen only a few times. The chain has TRBV9 and TRBJ2-5; tentative D call: TRBD2 (5 bases). Germline V gives CDR1 SGDLS, CDR2 YYNGEE. The CDR3 spans 14 residues. Deletions cut 3 bases from V and 10 bases from J, with 19 bases between. CDR3 nucleotide sequence: TGTGCCAGCAGCGCCGTGGATTGGGGAGCGAGCCAGTACTTC. Amino acid sequence: CASSAVDWGASQYF.

This rearrangement joins TRBV6-4 to TRBJ1-1; tentatively, D is TRBD1 (5 bases). This CDR3 is 14 amino acids long. The germline V gene encodes CDR1 MRHNA and CDR2 SNTAGT. The V end lost 5 bases, the J end lost 2 bases, and 12 bases lay between the germline ends. The CDR3, as DNA: TGTGCCAGCAGTCCTCAGGGCGGAAACACTGAAGCTTTCTTT. Protein sequence: CASSPQGGNTEAFF.

The chain's CDR3 is CASRYGGTDGYTF. The CDR3 DNA sequence: TGTGCCAGCAGATACGGAGGGACTGATGGCTACACCTTC. V usage is TRBV28 and J usage is TRBJ1-2, with D possibly matching TRBD1 (5 bases). Germline-derived CDR1 and CDR2 are MDHEN and SYDVKM. There are 13 residues in the CDR3. V was cut by 6 bases and J by 6 bases, with 14 bases left in between.

J is TRBJ2-7 and V is TRBV14; D unresolved. Trimming cost V 4 bases and J 5 bases, with 6 bases left between them. CDR3 size: 11 residues. CDR1 is SGHDN, CDR2 FVKESK, per germline. The CDR3 region has the DNA TGTGCCAGCAGCCTAGCCCACGAGCAGTACTTC. Protein sequence: CASSLAHEQYF.

This chain uses TRBV19 with TRBJ1-1, with D possibly matching TRBD1 (6 bases). Germline lookup yields CDR1 LNHDA and CDR2 SQIVND (reference sequence). The V and J ends lost 10 bases and 5 bases respectively, with 26 bases between them. There are 16 residues in the CDR3. The CDR3 here is CATSPDMQGFETEAFF. DNA of the CDR3: TGTGCCACAAGCCCCGACATGCAGGGGTTCGAGACTGAAGCTTTCTTT. The variable domain in full, completed from reference TRBV19 and TRBJ1-1, reads DGGITQSPKYLFRKEGQNVTLSCEQNLNHDAMYWYRQDPGQGLRLIYYSQIVNDFQKGDIAEGYSVSREKKESFPLTVTSAQKNPTAFYLCATSPDMQGFETEAFFGQGTRLTVV.

The genes are TRBV28 and TRBJ1-2; D remains ambiguous. Trimming left V 3 bases short and J 8 bases short, with 10 bases between. Germline V gives CDR1 MDHEN, CDR2 SYDVKM. The CDR3 runs 12 residues. CDR3 loop: CASSLLAAGYTF. Written as DNA, the CDR3 is TGTGCCAGCAGTTTGTTGGCAGCGGGCTACACCTTC.

The gene calls are TRBV19 and TRBJ1-5; 8 nucleotides agree with TRBD1. The CDR3 runs 12 residues. The V gene's germline CDR1 is LNHDA and CDR2 SQIVND (reference sequence). The V and J ends lost 7 bases and 5 bases, in that order; junction bases with no gene match: 1. The CDR3 nucleotides are TGTGCCAGTACAGGGGGCTATCAGCCCCAGCATTTT. Amino acid sequence: CASTGGYQPQHF.

The genes are TRBV7-9 and TRBJ2-5, with 8 nucleotides matching TRBD2. Germline values: CDR1 SEHNR, CDR2 FQNEAQ (reference sequence). CDR3 length: 15 residues. Trimming took 5 bases from V and 5 from J; bases not matched to a gene: 10. The CDR3: CASSIQRGIWETQYF. DNA of the CDR3: TGTGCCAGCAGCATTCAGCGGGGGATTTGGGAGACCCAGTACTTC.